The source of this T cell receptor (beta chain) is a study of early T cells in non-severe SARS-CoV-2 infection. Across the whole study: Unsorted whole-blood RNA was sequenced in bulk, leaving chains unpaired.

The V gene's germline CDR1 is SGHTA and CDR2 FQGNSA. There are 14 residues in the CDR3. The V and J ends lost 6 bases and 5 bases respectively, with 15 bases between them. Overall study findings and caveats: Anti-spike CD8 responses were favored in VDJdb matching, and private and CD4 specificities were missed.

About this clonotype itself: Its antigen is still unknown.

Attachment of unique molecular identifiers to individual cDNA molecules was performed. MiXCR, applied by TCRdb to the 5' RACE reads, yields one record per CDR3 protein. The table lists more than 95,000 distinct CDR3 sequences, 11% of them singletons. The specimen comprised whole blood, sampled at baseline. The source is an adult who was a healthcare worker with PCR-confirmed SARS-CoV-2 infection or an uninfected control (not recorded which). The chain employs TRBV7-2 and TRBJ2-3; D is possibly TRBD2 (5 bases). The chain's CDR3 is CASRLGGGEDTQYF. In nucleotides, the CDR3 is TGTGCCAGCAGACTGGGCGGAGGTGAAGATACGCAGTATTTT.